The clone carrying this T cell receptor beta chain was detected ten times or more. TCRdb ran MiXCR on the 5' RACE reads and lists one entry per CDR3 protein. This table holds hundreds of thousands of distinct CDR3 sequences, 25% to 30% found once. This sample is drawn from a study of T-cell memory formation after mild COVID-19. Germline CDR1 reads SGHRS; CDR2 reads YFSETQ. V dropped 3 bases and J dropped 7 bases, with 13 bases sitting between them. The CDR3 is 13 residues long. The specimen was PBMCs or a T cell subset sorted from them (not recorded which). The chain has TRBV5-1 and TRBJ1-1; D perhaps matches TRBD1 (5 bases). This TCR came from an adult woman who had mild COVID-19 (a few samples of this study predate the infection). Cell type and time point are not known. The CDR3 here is CASSSPGTLEAFF. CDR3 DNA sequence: TGCGCCAGCAGCTCCCCAGGGACCCTTGAAGCTTTCTTT.